A selection of T cell receptor beta chains follows, all from one sample in a study of cytomegalovirus exposure and HLA in healthy donors. The method was immunoSEQ multiplex PCR; TCRdb's version includes in-frame clones alone and lacks a portion of them. The sample includes approximately 300,000 clones, around 90% of them seen just once. Material for sequencing was PBMCs. The receptor source for this set is a woman aged 30 to 39 in good health and CMV-seropositive. The CDR3 runs from the conserved cysteine through the conserved F or W. The D gene is left open where the match is weak. Rows may omit the clone size; those that give it use once, few, many or a size class.

V	D	size	J	CDR3	DNA
TRBV10-3	TRBD2	NA	TRBJ2-1	CAISEGLANNEQFF	TGTGCCATCAGTGAAGGACTAGCGAACAATGAGCAGTTCTTC
TRBV9	NA	NA	TRBJ2-7	CASSVATGPHEQYF	TGTGCCAGCAGCGTAGCGACAGGTCCCCACGAGCAGTACTTC
TRBV28	NA	NA	TRBJ1-1	CASSLVGEAFF	TGTGCCAGCAGTTTAGTCGGTGAAGCTTTCTTT
TRBV29-1	NA	NA	TRBJ2-1	CSVEDRGSYNEQFF	TGCAGCGTTGAAGATCGCGGATCCTACAATGAGCAGTTCTTC
TRBV28	NA	NA	TRBJ2-1	CASSLGLAQPYNEQFF	TGTGCCAGCAGTTTAGGTCTAGCGCAACCCTACAATGAGCAGTTCTTC
TRBV29-1	TRBD2	NA	TRBJ2-3	CSVAAGGLRDTQYF	TGCAGCGTTGCCGCGGGAGGGTTGAGAGATACGCAGTATTTT
TRBV6-1	TRBD1	NA	TRBJ2-7	CASSDRTGTGRYEQYF	TGTGCCAGCAGTGATCGAACCGGGACAGGGCGCTACGAGCAGTACTTC
TRBV10-2	NA	few	TRBJ1-1	CASTLEWQPNTEAFF	TGCGCCAGCACTTTAGAGTGGCAGCCGAACACTGAAGCTTTCTTT
TRBV7-3	NA	NA	TRBJ1-1	CASSDQPNTEAFF	TGTGCCAGCAGCGATCAACCGAACACTGAAGCTTTCTTT
TRBV27	NA	NA	TRBJ2-7	CASKQGISYEQYF	TGTGCCAGTAAACAGGGAATCTCCTACGAGCAGTACTTC
TRBV7-6	TRBD2	NA	TRBJ2-1	CASSLEDSGGLQQFF	TGTGCCAGCAGCCTGGAGGATAGCGGGGGTTTACAGCAGTTCTTC
TRBV19	NA	NA	TRBJ1-1	CASSPGSSNTEAFF	TGTGCCAGTAGTCCGGGTTCCAGCAACACTGAAGCTTTCTTT
TRBV4-3	NA	NA	TRBJ2-3	CASSQDPGITGGTDTQYF	TGCGCCAGCAGCCAAGATCCGGGTATCACGGGGGGCACAGATACGCAGTATTTT
TRBV7-7	TRBD2	NA	TRBJ2-1	CASSLVASGYNEQFF	TGTGCCAGCAGCTTAGTGGCTAGCGGATACAATGAGCAGTTCTTC
TRBV28	NA	NA	TRBJ2-1	CASSLPGGAYNEQFF	TGTGCCAGCAGTTTACCCGGGGGCGCTTACAATGAGCAGTTCTTC
TRBV2	NA	NA	TRBJ1-5	CASSEGRAINQPQHF	TGTGCCAGCAGTGAGGGACGGGCAATCAATCAGCCCCAGCATTTT
TRBV20-1	NA	NA	TRBJ1-2	CSARDFGGYTF	TGCAGTGCTAGAGATTTTGGGGGCTACACCTTC
TRBV18	NA	NA	TRBJ1-1	CASSPQGRNTEAFF	TGTGCCAGCTCACCACAGGGGAGGAACACTGAAGCTTTCTTT
TRBV4-3	NA	NA	TRBJ2-7	CASSQRPGTRSYEQYF	TGCGCCAGCAGCCAACGTCCGGGGACTCGCTCCTACGAGCAGTACTTC
TRBV7-3	NA	NA	TRBJ2-5	CASSPSGLQETQYF	TGTGCCAGCAGCCCTTCGGGGCTTCAAGAGACCCAGTACTTC
TRBV11-2	TRBD1	NA	TRBJ2-6	CASSLAGTGYTGANVLTF	TGTGCCAGCAGCTTAGCCGGGACAGGGTACACTGGGGCCAACGTCCTGACTTTC
TRBV6-6	TRBD2	NA	TRBJ2-2	CASGLASNTGELFF	TGTGCCAGCGGACTAGCATCGAACACCGGGGAGCTGTTTTTT
TRBV29-1	TRBD1	NA	TRBJ1-4	CSVNRGFGEKLFF	TGCAGCGTTAACAGGGGTTTTGGGGAAAAACTGTTTTTT
TRBV7-2	NA	once	TRBJ2-3	CASTFARGDTQYF	TGTGCCAGCACATTCGCGAGGGGAGATACGCAGTATTTT
TRBV5-1	NA	NA	TRBJ2-2	CASSGETGNTGELFF	TGCGCCAGCAGCGGTGAAACAGGGAACACCGGGGAGCTGTTTTTT
TRBV10-3	NA	NA	TRBJ2-7	CAISEGDYEQYF	TGTGCCATCAGTGAGGGGGACTACGAGCAGTACTTC
TRBV28	NA	NA	TRBJ1-5	CASSLLGEIGNQPQHF	TGTGCCAGCAGTTTACTAGGGGAGATTGGGAATCAGCCCCAGCATTTT
TRBV27	NA	NA	TRBJ1-3	CASSPDPGHDSGNTIYF	TGTGCCAGCAGTCCTGATCCGGGACACGACTCTGGAAACACCATATATTTT